The source of this T cell receptor (beta chain) is a study of CD8+ T cells in alopecia areata (dated by TCRdb to the late 2010s). About the investigation overall: Treated patients were enrolled in an open-label pilot trial of oral tofacitinib, 5 to 10 mg twice daily, for moderate-to-severe alopecia areata. Biopsies were taken from tofacitinib-treated patients at baseline and again at 4 and 24 weeks into treatment, and several of those patients also had a later scalp biopsy. Scalp clonality was compared across normal scalp (n=4), patchy alopecia areata scalp (n=8), and alopecia totalis/universalis scalp (n=8). RNA came from the PAXgene miRNA kit for fixed scalp, the miRNeasy kit for PBMCs, and the RNeasy kit for mouse skin. Human TCRbeta sequencing covered scalp tissue and sorted CD4+ and CD8+ peripheral blood T cells from patchy and totalis/universalis alopecia areata patients and healthy controls. Patients stayed on tofacitinib for 6 to 18 months and then had 6 months of follow-up off drug so that delayed response and recurrence could be assessed. immunoSEQ multiplex PCR using 35 Vbeta forward primers and 13 Jbeta reverse primers was used to amplify TCRbeta CDR3 regions. High-throughput TCRbeta sequencing was used to examine T cell clonal expansion in alopecia areata in both the C3H/HeJ mouse model and human patients.

Library construction relied on the immunoSEQ multiplex PCR assay. RNA was extracted from all samples and reverse transcribed into cDNA as template for TCR sequencing. SuperScript III was used to make first-strand cDNA, primed with a 2:1 mix of oligo-dT and random hexamers. A synthetic immune receptor repertoire was used to assess amplification bias, and residual bias was removed computationally. Under the source paper's analysis protocol: After raw reads were preprocessed to remove errors, the CDR3 was defined following IMGT conventions as running from the conserved cysteine to phenylalanine. Clonality was computed as 1 minus the Shannon entropy, with the entropy normalized by log2 of the number of productive unique TCRs. CD4 or CD8 identity of scalp clones was inferred by cross-referencing scalp TCRbeta sequences with sorted blood CD4 and CD8 repertoires. The source is immuneACCESS, and TCRdb retained only in-frame sequences with V and J called. Part of the clones is not carried over; for the studies checked, unresolved V genes explain less than half of this, and the remainder is unexplained. The DNA gave D and trimming, while V, J and clone size come from that table. The sample records under 70,000 clones, around 96% of which are singletons. The biggest ten clones account for roughly 25% of the sample.

To note about this clone: Its antigen remains undetermined. No much larger clone is present one base from it, and per-base qualities are unavailable.

The time point label, as the study defines it: baseline before oral tofacitinib. Lesional scalp punch biopsies and peripheral blood were obtained from alopecia areata patients. PBMCs were isolated by density centrifugation and stained for CD3, CD4 and CD8, and CD4+ and CD8+ T cells were sorted on a FACSAria. Broader findings and caveats from the paper: Resident alphabeta T cells in normal human skin are also sequenced, complicating scalp TCR repertoire analysis, unlike mouse skin dominated by gammadelta T cells. Compared with normal scalp, lesional scalp, particularly in alopecia totalis/universalis, had higher clonality and more expanded CD8+ clones, which suggests antigenic drive. Shared TCR sequences between patients were less evident than in mice, which may be partly attributable to HLA diversity in the patient population.

The junction shows trimming of 2 bases on V and 1 base on J, plus 7 bases between the germline ends. Taken from cysteine to phenylalanine, the CDR3 has 14 residues. The CDR3 DNA has 42 bases and is translated from base 1. CDR1 and CDR2 are read off the germline V gene (reference sequence) as MNHEY and SMNVEV. This clonotype was sampled from a human donor with alopecia areata. Recombination connected TRBV27 to TRBJ2-3; there is no confident call for the D gene. The material was CD8+ T cells sorted from blood, obtained at week 0. In nucleotide form, the sequence is TGTGCCAGCAGTTTAGAGACGGGCACAGATACGCAGTATTTT. Its product reads: CASSLETGTDTQYF.